This T cell receptor beta chain was documented in a study of blood T cell repertoires in COVID-19. In the study overall: Acute-phase and convalescent COVID-19 samples originated in the United States, Italy and Spain. PBMCs, B-cell-depleted T cells, or T cells provided the cDNA or gDNA that made up the material.

This table comes from immunoSEQ multiplex PCR, and its TCRdb copy is limited to in-frame clones, with some not included. The table shows 190,000 or so clones, with 75% to 90% occurring only once. This receptor was identified in a woman aged 30 to 39 who had been exposed to COVID-19. Input material: PBMCs or T cells enriched from blood (not recorded which).

The CDR3 DNA follows: TGTGCCAGCAGTCGCAAGGACAGGTCAGGCGGCAATCAGCCCCAGCATTTT. Its protein product is CASSRKDRSGGNQPQHF. The chain is built from TRBV11-3 and TRBJ1-5; 7 bases match TRBD1. This CDR3 comprises 17 residues. Germline V gene sequence: CDR1 SGHNT, CDR2 YENEEA. Germline trimming cut 6 bases from V and 2 bases from J; bases unmatched to any gene: 13. Full variable domain (missing parts from reference TRBV11-3 and TRBJ1-5): EAGVVQSPRYKIIEKKQPVAFWCNPISGHNTLYWYLQNLGQGPELLIRYENEEAVDDSQLPKDRFSAERLKGVDSTLKIQPAELGDSAVYLCASSRKDRSGGNQPQHFGDGTRLSIL.